The sequence of this TCR beta chain was determined in a study of identical twins. Study conclusions and caveats: It was out-of-frame TCR alpha sharing in monozygotic twins that models underestimated. Part of the zero-insertion signal could reflect confounding by invariant MAIT and iNKT cells.

The junction had 4 bases not matched to a gene; V was cut back by 4 bases and J by 4 bases. This CDR3 comprises 13 residues. Germline CDR1 and CDR2: SGHRS and YFSETQ. A universal primer site arose from template switching, and cDNA bore unique molecular identifiers. MiXCR was run by TCRdb on the 5' RACE reads, yielding one entry per CDR3 protein. Here the sample spans 700,000 or so distinct CDR3 sequences, 8.5% to 9.5% being singletons. This clonotype was picked up a small number of times. Its cognate antigen is unknown. These data were likewise used in another study, on yellow fever vaccine responses in identical twins. In that study: The authors reported partly convergent, partly personalized vaccine responses in identical twins.

The source of this sequence is a woman younger than 35 in good health. V is TRBV5-1 and J is TRBJ2-5; 7 bases match TRBD2. Sequenced input: PBMCs. The CDR3 DNA is TGCGCCAGCAGCATAGGCGGGGGAGAGACCCAGTACTTC. It is translated as CASSIGGGETQYF.